One and the same sample provided the 26 T cell receptor beta chains below, sequenced in a study of blood T cell repertoires in COVID-19. Produced via immunoSEQ multiplex PCR; TCRdb's table is partial and in-frame only. The repertoire holds about 200,000 clones, less than 90% seen once, with roughly 4% in the top ten. The sequenced material came from PBMCs or T cells enriched from blood (not recorded which). These receptors originate from a woman between 25 and 40 years old who had been exposed to COVID-19.

The chain uses TRBV3-1 (or the pseudogene TRBV3-2) and TRBJ2-1; 9 nucleotides line up with TRBD2. V trimming: 2 bases; J trimming: 6 bases; junction bases outside the gene matches: 8. This CDR3 contains 16 residues. Germline assignment: CDR1 LGHDT and CDR2 YNNKEL (reference sequence). The CDR3 region is CASSQSSGAGGNEQFF. The CDR3, as DNA: TGTGCCAGCAGCCAATCTAGCGGGGCGGGGGGCAATGAGCAGTTCTTC.

The V gene is TRBV13, the J gene TRBJ2-7; tentative D call: TRBD1 (6 bases). The germline V gene encodes CDR1 PRHDT and CDR2 FYEKMQ (reference sequence). Between the trimmed V and J ends, which lost 5 bases and 2 bases, there was a span of 13 bases. The CDR3 has 14 amino acids. CDR3 sequence: CASSPTGNPYEQYF. The CDR3 DNA is TGTGCCAGCAGCCCCACAGGGAATCCCTACGAGCAGTACTTC.

This chain joins TRBV6-1 and TRBJ2-1, with 9 positions matching TRBD2. Germline-derived CDR1 and CDR2 are MNHNS and SASEGT. V shed 3 bases, J shed 3 bases, and the junction held 3 bases outside the gene matches. This CDR3 region has 15 residues. For the CDR3, the DNA is TGTGCCAGCAGTGAGGGTAGCGGGGGCTACAATGAGCAGTTCTTC. Encoded protein: CASSEGSGGYNEQFF.

The chain links TRBV27 to TRBJ2-1; TRBD2 agrees at 13 bases. The CDR3 totals 20 residues. Germline CDR1 reads MNHEY; CDR2 reads SMNVEV (reference sequence). The J segment lost 0 bases and the V segment lost 6 bases, leaving 14 bases of the junction unmatched. CDR3 sequence: CASRLRPGLAGTSSYNEQFF. As DNA, the CDR3 is TGTGCCAGCAGACTTCGGCCGGGACTAGCGGGGACTAGCTCCTACAATGAGCAGTTCTTC.

The rearrangement joins TRBV7-2 to TRBJ1-5, with a tentative D call TRBD1 (5 bases). The CDR3 is 16 residues long. Germline assignment: CDR1 SGHTA and CDR2 FQGNSA. Trimming took off 2 bases at V and 0 bases at J, with 11 bases between the two ends. CDR3 in amino acids: CASSLYGGSSNQPQHF. The DNA for the CDR3 is TGTGCCAGCAGCTTATATGGGGGGAGTAGCAATCAGCCCCAGCATTTT.

The chain links TRBV6-5 to TRBJ2-1, with 7 bases fitting TRBD1. The J segment lost 8 bases and the V segment lost 6 bases, leaving 13 bases of the junction unmatched. The CDR3 extends over 15 amino acids. Germline V gene data show CDR1 as MNHEY and CDR2 as SVGAGI. Here the CDR3 reads CASSSGQAATYEQFF. The CDR3 region has the DNA TGTGCCAGCAGCTCTGGACAGGCAGCCACCTATGAGCAGTTCTTC.

There are a few counts of this clone. The chain employs TRBV2 and TRBJ1-2; D is ambiguous. V lost 5 bases, J lost 3 bases, and 10 bases lay in between. The length of the CDR3 is 13 residues. Germline values: CDR1 SNHLY, CDR2 FYNNEI. CDR3 sequence reads: CASSQDTHYGYTF. CDR3 bases: TGTGCCAGCAGTCAAGACACACACTATGGCTACACCTTC.

The chain is built from TRBV5-1 and TRBJ1-6; 10 bases are shared with TRBD1. The CDR3 contains 14 residues. Germline V gene data show CDR1 as SGHRS and CDR2 as YFSETQ. V lost 3 bases to trimming and J lost 7 bases; unmatched junction nucleotides: 1. CDR3 protein: CASSSGQGNSPLHF. The CDR3, as DNA: TGCGCCAGCAGCTCGGGACAGGGGAATTCACCCCTCCACTTT.

The V call is TRBV6-1, the J call TRBJ1-4; D uncertain. The CDR3 contains 15 residues. The germline CDR1 and CDR2 sequences are MNHNS and SASEGT. V was clipped by 0 bases and J by 7 bases, with 12 bases between them. The CDR3 sequence is CASSEALDRGEKLFF. The CDR3 region has the DNA TGTGCCAGCAGTGAAGCTCTCGACCGGGGTGAAAAACTGTTTTTT.

The chain couples TRBV30 to TRBJ1-1; TRBD1 is a possible D gene (5 bases). CDR1 GTSNPN and CDR2 SVGIG come from the germline V gene (reference sequence). The CDR3 has 15 amino acids. Trimming pared 4 bases from V and 4 bases from J, leaving 19 bases between. The CDR3 loop reads CAWNRVGGGSTEAFF. CDR3 coding DNA: TGTGCCTGGAATCGTGTCGGCGGGGGGTCCACTGAAGCTTTCTTT.

This clone was recorded a few times. This chain links TRBV18 with TRBJ1-2; D is perhaps TRBD1 (6 bases). Between the trimmed V and J ends, which lost 0 bases and 4 bases, there was a span of 12 bases. Germline CDR1 is KGHSH and CDR2 is LQKENI. The CDR3 contains 15 residues. The CDR3 DNA reads as TGTGCCAGCTCACCACCGGGACACCAGGTCTATGGCTACACCTTC. Translation: CASSPPGHQVYGYTF.

The chain couples TRBV7-8 to TRBJ2-3; 9 bases are a match to TRBD2. The CDR3 has 16 residues. CDR1 is SGHVS, CDR2 FQNEAQ, per germline. V lost 6 bases and J lost 2; bases outside the gene matches: 9. CDR3 bases: TGTGCCAGCAGACCCCAGGCTAGCGGGAACACAGATACGCAGTATTTT. As protein: CASRPQASGNTDTQYF.

This chain links TRBV2 with TRBJ1-2, with a weak D call TRBD1 (5 bases). Trimming took 1 base from V and 7 from J, leaving 13 bases between them. The germline V gene encodes CDR1 SNHLY and CDR2 FYNNEI. This CDR3 spans 14 amino acids. CDR3 sequence reads: CASSEEGSGAGYTF. The CDR3 coding sequence is TGTGCCAGCAGTGAAGAGGGCTCTGGGGCTGGCTACACCTTC. Full variable domain (outside the CDR3, taken from reference TRBV2 and TRBJ1-2): EPEVTQTPSHQVTQMGQEVILRCVPISNHLYFYWYRQILGQKVEFLVSFYNNEISEKSEIFDDQFSVERPDGSNFTLKIRSTKLEDSAMYFCASSEEGSGAGYTFGSGTRLTVV.

This chain links TRBV5-5 with TRBJ2-3; 13 bases align to TRBD2. Germline V gene lookup returns CDR1 SGHKS and CDR2 YYEKEE (reference sequence). Germline trimming cut 4 bases from V and 2 bases from J; bases unmatched to any gene: 10. The CDR3 contains 18 residues. The CDR3: CASSAGLAGVPPTDTQYF. CDR3 bases: TGTGCCAGCAGCGCTGGACTAGCGGGGGTACCTCCCACAGATACGCAGTATTTT. Supplemented by reference TRBV5-5 and TRBJ2-3, the full variable domain reads DAGVTQSPTHLIKTRGQQVTLRCSPISGHKSVSWYQQVLGQGPQFIFQYYEKEERGRGNFPDRFSARQFPNYSSELNVNALLLGDSALYLCASSAGLAGVPPTDTQYFGPGTRLTVL.

The V call is TRBV7-9, the J call TRBJ2-1; 7 bases are shared with TRBD1. V shed 5 bases, J shed 9 bases, and the junction held 4 bases outside the gene matches. Per germline, CDR1 SEHNR and CDR2 FQNEAQ (reference sequence). The length of the CDR3 is 12 residues. CDR3 nucleotides: TGTGCCAGCAGCACGACAGGGCTTGAGCAGTTCTTC. This gives the protein CASSTTGLEQFF.

This chain connects TRBV7-6 to TRBJ2-2, with 10 positions matching TRBD2. The CDR3 spans 17 residues. The J segment lost 5 bases and the V segment lost 3 bases, leaving 9 bases of the junction unmatched. Germline assignment: CDR1 SGHVS and CDR2 FNYEAQ. CDR3 nucleotides: TGTGCCAGCAGCTTCGGAGCGGGGGGGCCCGGGACCGGGGAGCTGTTTTTT. It encodes CASSFGAGGPGTGELFF.

The chain has TRBV11-1 and TRBJ1-5; D possibly corresponds to TRBD1 (5 bases). V dropped 6 bases and J dropped 6 bases, with 21 bases sitting between them. The CDR3 has 16 amino acids. CDR1 is SGHAT and CDR2 is FQDESV in the germline V gene (reference sequence). The CDR3 is CASRELTLRGGQPQHF. In DNA form, the CDR3 reads TGTGCCAGCAGGGAACTGACCCTGAGGGGAGGTCAGCCCCAGCATTTT. Full variable domain (remainder filled in from reference TRBV11-1 and TRBJ1-5): EAEVAQSPRYKITEKSQAVAFWCDPISGHATLYWYRQILGQGPELLVQFQDESVVDDSQLPKDRFSAERLKGVDSTLKIQPAELGDSAMYLCASRELTLRGGQPQHFGDGTRLSIL.

V and J are TRBV6-5 and TRBJ2-7; tentatively, D is TRBD2 (6 bases). Germline V gene lookup returns CDR1 MNHEY and CDR2 SVGAGI. The CDR3 extends over 13 amino acids. V lost 7 bases to trimming and J lost 5 bases, with 15 bases between them. This chain's CDR3 is CASITAGGNEQYF. Here the CDR3 DNA reads TGTGCCAGCATTACCGCCGGGGGAAACGAGCAGTACTTC.

The chain joins TRBV6-5 to TRBJ2-7, with a weak D call TRBD2 (5 bases). CDR3 length equals 11 residues. Germline CDR1 is MNHEY and CDR2 is SVGAGI. The V end lost 10 bases, the J end lost 2 bases, and 9 bases lay between the germline ends. The CDR3 sequence: CATPGTYEQYF. The CDR3 DNA is TGTGCCACCCCGGGAACCTACGAGCAGTACTTC.

The chain carries TRBV5-1 and TRBJ2-3; no reliable D call. In germline, CDR1 is SGHRS, CDR2 YFSETQ. V was cut by 4 bases and J by 2 bases, with 11 bases left in between. The CDR3 runs to 14 residues. This CDR3 is CASSVPQITDTQYF. For the CDR3, the DNA is TGCGCCAGCAGCGTCCCACAAATCACAGATACGCAGTATTTT.

In its sample, this clone was seen once. V is TRBV3-1 (or the pseudogene TRBV3-2) and J is TRBJ2-1; 8 bases agree with TRBD1. The ends lost 0 bases at V and 7 bases at J; junction bases unmatched: 8. The CDR3 runs to 16 residues. Germline V CDR1 and CDR2: LGHDT, YNNKEL (reference sequence). CDR3: CASSQDRGRGRNEQFF. CDR3 nucleotide sequence: TGTGCCAGCAGCCAAGATCGCGGCAGGGGGCGTAATGAGCAGTTCTTC.

CDR3 residues: CASSSVTGELFF. DNA of the CDR3: TGTGCCAGCAGCTCCGTAACCGGGGAGCTGTTTTTT. V usage is TRBV11-2 and J usage is TRBJ2-2; no reliable D call. CDR1 and CDR2 from the germline V gene are SGHAT and FQNNGV. V was clipped by 4 bases and J by 5 bases, with 5 bases between them. The CDR3 is 12 amino acids.

The rearrangement joins TRBV30 to TRBJ1-5; TRBD1 agrees at 7 bases. J lost 5 bases, V lost 3 bases, and 4 bases had no gene match. The germline V gene encodes CDR1 GTSNPN and CDR2 SVGIG (reference sequence). The CDR3 sequence is 13 residues long. The CDR3 region is CAWSTQGDQPQHF. Written as DNA, the CDR3 is TGTGCCTGGAGCACGCAGGGGGATCAGCCCCAGCATTTT.

The rearrangement links TRBV11-2 to TRBJ1-1, with D perhaps TRBD1 (5 bases). The CDR3 contains 17 residues. CDR1 and CDR2 (germline): SGHAT, FQNNGV. V gave up 0 bases and J gave up 4 bases, with 18 bases separating them. The CDR3 DNA reads TGTGCCAGCAGCTTAGATGCCGGGGGAATAGGTAGCACTGAAGCTTTCTTT. Protein product: CASSLDAGGIGSTEAFF.

V usage is TRBV18 and J usage is TRBJ1-1, with D hard to call. V gave up 3 bases and J gave up 2 bases, with 10 bases separating them. This CDR3 comprises 14 residues. Germline-derived CDR1 and CDR2 are KGHSH and LQKENI. The CDR3 here is CASSPVSGNTEAFF. The CDR3 DNA is TGTGCCAGCTCACCGGTTTCGGGAAACACTGAAGCTTTCTTT.

A word on this clone: One end of the junction varies from germline; a read error may be responsible. The V gene is TRBV30, the J gene TRBJ1-2, with D possibly TRBD1 on 6 matching bases. Looked up from germline, CDR1 is GTSNPN and CDR2 is SVGIG (reference sequence). CDR3 length: 12 residues. In DNA, the CDR3 is TGTGCCTGGAGTCCTCCGACAGGACGCCTATCTTTC. Translating gives CAWSPPTGRLSF.